These T cell receptor beta chains were read from a single sample in a study of blood T cell repertoires in COVID-19. Produced via immunoSEQ multiplex PCR; TCRdb's table is partial and in-frame only. The table has 300,000 to 350,000 clones, over 80% seen once; the top ten hold roughly a tenth. The sample was peripheral blood. The receptor set was obtained from a man in his thirties or forties with COVID-19, enrolled during active disease. The CDR3 runs from the conserved cysteine through the conserved F or W. D genes are given only for firm matches. Rows may omit the clone size; those that give it use once, few, many or a size class.

j_gene: TRBJ2-1; v_gene: TRBV5-1; abundance: .; len: 15; d_gene: TRBD2; CDR3aa: CASSLSLAGNNEQFF; CDR3nt: TGCGCCAGCAGCTTGAGTCTAGCGGGTAACAATGAGCAGTTCTTC
j_gene: TRBJ2-1; v_gene: TRBV4-3; abundance: once; len: 17; d_gene: TRBD2; CDR3aa: CASSLFITGLAGGEQFF; CDR3nt: TGCGCCAGCAGCCTCTTTATAACAGGGCTAGCGGGAGGTGAGCAGTTCTTC
j_gene: TRBJ1-2; v_gene: TRBV6-2/TRBV6-3; abundance: .; len: 16; d_gene: .; CDR3aa: CASSYSMSSPVDGYTF; CDR3nt: TGTGCCAGCAGTTACTCGATGTCGTCGCCCGTAGATGGCTACACCTTC
j_gene: TRBJ1-1; v_gene: TRBV6-1; abundance: .; len: 15; d_gene: .; CDR3aa: CASSEERWYSTEAFF; CDR3nt: TGTGCCAGCAGTGAAGAGCGGTGGTATAGCACTGAAGCTTTCTTT
j_gene: TRBJ2-5; v_gene: TRBV19; abundance: .; len: 15; d_gene: TRBD1; CDR3aa: CASSPGADRVFPQYF; CDR3nt: TGTGCCAGTAGTCCCGGCGCGGACAGGGTTTTTCCCCAGTACTTC
j_gene: TRBJ2-3; v_gene: TRBV7-2; abundance: .; len: 16; d_gene: .; CDR3aa: CASSLASALGADTQYF; CDR3nt: TGTGCCAGCAGCTTAGCATCGGCCCTGGGAGCAGATACGCAGTATTTT
j_gene: TRBJ2-7; v_gene: TRBV25-1; abundance: .; len: 12; d_gene: TRBD2; CDR3aa: CASSASGGEKYF; CDR3nt: TGTGCCAGCAGTGCCTCGGGAGGGGAGAAGTACTTC
j_gene: TRBJ1-3; v_gene: TRBV6-5; abundance: .; len: 16; d_gene: .; CDR3aa: CASSYSITGDGNTIYF; CDR3nt: TGTGCCAGCAGTTACTCGATAACCGGGGATGGAAACACCATATATTTT
j_gene: TRBJ2-1; v_gene: TRBV11-2; abundance: .; len: 17; d_gene: TRBD2; CDR3aa: CASSFTIAGGAYNEQFF; CDR3nt: TGTGCCAGCAGCTTCACGATAGCGGGAGGCGCCTACAATGAGCAGTTCTTC
j_gene: TRBJ2-6; v_gene: TRBV7-2; abundance: .; len: 17; d_gene: .; CDR3aa: CASSPQTELSGANVLTF; CDR3nt: TGTGCCAGCAGCCCACAAACAGAGCTCTCTGGGGCCAACGTCCTGACTTTC
j_gene: TRBJ2-3; v_gene: TRBV10-3; abundance: .; len: 16; d_gene: .; CDR3aa: CAITPAGGGAGDTQYF; CDR3nt: TGTGCCATCACCCCTGCCGGAGGGGGGGCGGGAGATACGCAGTATTTT
j_gene: TRBJ1-4; v_gene: TRBV7-9; abundance: once; len: 16; d_gene: .; CDR3aa: CASTLVTGSTNEKLFF; CDR3nt: TGTGCCAGCACCTTAGTCACAGGCTCAACTAATGAAAAACTGTTTTTT
j_gene: TRBJ2-2; v_gene: TRBV6-5; abundance: .; len: 15; d_gene: TRBD1; CDR3aa: CASLPGQGVIGELFF; CDR3nt: TGTGCCAGCCTACCGGGACAGGGGGTCATCGGGGAGCTGTTTTTT
j_gene: TRBJ2-7; v_gene: TRBV28; abundance: .; len: 18; d_gene: TRBD1; CDR3aa: CASSSDGVRDRAAYEQYF; CDR3nt: TGTGCCAGCAGTTCAGATGGTGTCAGGGACAGGGCGGCCTACGAGCAGTACTTC
j_gene: TRBJ2-3; v_gene: TRBV24-1; abundance: .; len: 14; d_gene: .; CDR3aa: CATSDLVGTDTQYF; CDR3nt: TGTGCCACCAGTGATTTGGTCGGGACAGATACGCAGTATTTT
j_gene: TRBJ2-7; v_gene: TRBV7-2; abundance: .; len: 15; d_gene: TRBD2; CDR3aa: CASRLGLAGSYEQYF; CDR3nt: TGTGCCAGCCGACTGGGACTAGCGGGGAGCTACGAGCAGTACTTC
j_gene: TRBJ1-1; v_gene: TRBV3-1/TRBV3-2; abundance: .; len: 15; d_gene: .; CDR3aa: CASSHPHGGNTEAFF; CDR3nt: TGTGCCAGCAGCCACCCCCATGGAGGGAACACTGAAGCTTTCTTT
j_gene: TRBJ2-3; v_gene: TRBV5-4; abundance: .; len: 15; d_gene: TRBD1; CDR3aa: CASSLERQGGDTQYF; CDR3nt: TGTGCCAGCAGCTTGGAGAGACAGGGCGGAGATACGCAGTATTTT
j_gene: TRBJ1-5; v_gene: TRBV19; abundance: .; len: 14; d_gene: .; CDR3aa: CASSPDSFNQPQHF; CDR3nt: TGTGCCAGTAGTCCCGACAGTTTTAATCAGCCCCAGCATTTT
j_gene: TRBJ1-1; v_gene: TRBV5-1; abundance: .; len: 16; d_gene: .; CDR3aa: CASSSVGAGEGTEAFF; CDR3nt: TGCGCCAGCAGTAGCGTAGGGGCAGGGGAGGGCACTGAAGCTTTCTTT
j_gene: TRBJ1-4; v_gene: TRBV11-2; abundance: .; len: 14; d_gene: .; CDR3aa: CASSLADSNEKLFF; CDR3nt: TGTGCCAGCAGCCTGGCAGACAGTAATGAAAAACTGTTTTTT
j_gene: TRBJ2-2; v_gene: TRBV19; abundance: .; len: 17; d_gene: TRBD1; CDR3aa: CASSFRTGGRGTGELFF; CDR3nt: TGTGCCAGTAGTTTCCGGACAGGGGGTAGGGGCACCGGGGAGCTGTTTTTT
j_gene: TRBJ1-2; v_gene: TRBV6-1; abundance: .; len: 14; d_gene: TRBD1; CDR3aa: CASRPTGINYGYTF; CDR3nt: TGTGCCAGCAGGCCGACAGGGATTAACTATGGCTACACCTTC
j_gene: TRBJ2-7; v_gene: TRBV9; abundance: .; len: 14; d_gene: .; CDR3aa: CASSGGTRSYEQYF; CDR3nt: TGTGCCAGCAGCGGCGGGACTCGCTCCTACGAGCAGTACTTC
j_gene: TRBJ2-5; v_gene: TRBV7-3; abundance: .; len: 15; d_gene: TRBD1; CDR3aa: CASSSLQGAQETQYF; CDR3nt: TGTGCCAGCAGCTCCCTCCAGGGGGCCCAAGAGACCCAGTACTTC
j_gene: TRBJ1-3; v_gene: TRBV7-2; abundance: .; len: 16; d_gene: .; CDR3aa: CASSLVWARDGNTIYF; CDR3nt: TGTGCCAGCAGCTTAGTTTGGGCCAGGGATGGAAACACCATATATTTT